Ten or more counts support the clone carrying this T cell receptor beta chain. The antigen remains unidentified. The data derive from a study of Graves' ophthalmopathy and Graves' hyperthyroidism. The study amplified TCR beta CDR3 regions using RNA transcripts. An opening RT-PCR round employed HTBI primers and preceded a second-round multiplex PCR. TCRdb reprocessed the multiplex PCR reads with MiXCR, giving one entry per CDR3 protein. The sample comprises over 450,000 distinct CDR3 sequences, over 13% of which are singletons, and about a tenth rests with the top ten. This CDR3 region has 12 residues. The ends were cut back, 11 bases at V and 3 bases at J, with 13 bases in the middle. From germline, CDR1 is MRHNA and CDR2 SNTAGT. Study findings and constraints: In blood, most expanded thyroid clonotypes above 0.001 frequency were also detected.

The study enrolled ophthalmopathy donors with moderate-to-severe activity, CAS ≥3, NOSPECS ≥4 and duration under 3 months. Roughly 10 ml of fresh blood yielded the PBMCs by density gradient. The V call is TRBV6-4, the J call TRBJ1-1, with D possibly being TRBD1 (6 bases). Sequenced: blood. The TCR sequence derives from a woman in her thirties with Graves' ophthalmopathy. CDR3 region: CARKEGDTEAFF. CDR3 nucleotide sequence: TGTGCCCGTAAAGAGGGGGACACTGAAGCTTTCTTT.